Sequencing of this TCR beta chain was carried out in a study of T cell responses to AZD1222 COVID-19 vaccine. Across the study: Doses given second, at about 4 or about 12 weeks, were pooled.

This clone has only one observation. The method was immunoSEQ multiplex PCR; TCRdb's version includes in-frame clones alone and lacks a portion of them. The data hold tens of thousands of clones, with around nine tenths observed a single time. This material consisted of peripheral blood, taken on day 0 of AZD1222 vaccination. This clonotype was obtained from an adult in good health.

CDR3 in DNA: TGCAGCGCCGACAGGGTTGGCACTGAAGCTTTCTTT. Residues: CSADRVGTEAFF. The chain recombines TRBV29-1 with TRBJ1-1, with 7 bases that match TRBD1. Germline CDR1 SQVTM, CDR2 ANQGSEA. The length of the CDR3 is 12 residues. Trimming removed 7 bases from V and 4 bases from J; junction bases left unmatched: 6.